One sample yielded the 11 T cell receptor beta chains listed below, sequenced in a study of T-cell reconstitution after alpha-beta-depleted transplantation in children. Researchers prepared the TCRbeta library using unique molecular identifiers, the study reports. TCRdb re-analysed the PCR reads in MiXCR, keeping a single row per CDR3 protein. The table shows a few hundred thousand distinct CDR3 sequences, with around 19% occurring only once. This specimen consisted of PBMCs from the stem cell graft donor, obtained from the stem cell graft. These receptor sequences come from a human donor who donated a stem cell graft to a child with acute lymphoblastic leukemia.

This clonotype appeared a few times. The CDR3 reads CASSSDQGDTQYF. CDR3 coding DNA: TGTGCCAGCAGCAGCGACCAGGGGGATACGCAGTATTTT. The V call is TRBV6-1, the J call TRBJ2-3, with D maybe TRBD1 (6 bases). The CDR3 is made up of 13 amino acids. Per the germline V gene, CDR1 is MNHNS and CDR2 is SASEGT. V gave up 6 bases and J gave up 6 bases, with 13 bases separating them.

There are a few counts of this clonotype. V is TRBV20-1 and J is TRBJ2-1; possibly TRBD2 for D (6 bases). Trimming shortened V by 4 bases and J by 3 bases, and 16 bases separated the two germline ends. The CDR3 totals 15 residues. Looked up from germline, CDR1 is DFQATT and CDR2 is SNEGSKA (reference sequence). The CDR3 DNA is TGCAGTGCTAAGGTGGGAGGTGGCGTCTACAATGAGCAGTTCTTC. Amino acid sequence: CSAKVGGGVYNEQFF.

The chain links TRBV4-1 to TRBJ1-1; 7 bases line up with TRBD1. J was trimmed by 4 bases and V by 1 base; bases with no gene match: 3. This CDR3 contains 14 residues. Germline lookup yields CDR1 MGHRA and CDR2 YSYEKL. CDR3 region: CASSQGQGPTEAFF. The CDR3 coding sequence is TGCGCCAGCAGCCAAGGACAGGGTCCCACTGAAGCTTTCTTT.

The rearrangement uses TRBV7-6 and TRBJ1-4; D is unresolved. CDR1 SGHVS and CDR2 FNYEAQ come from the germline V gene. The CDR3 has 15 residues. The germline V and J ends were trimmed by 6 bases and 5 bases, with 16 bases remaining between them. DNA for the CDR3: TGTGCCAGCAGGCTCACCTTTGATCCCAATGAAAAACTGTTTTTT. This gives the protein CASRLTFDPNEKLFF.

The rearrangement links TRBV13 to TRBJ2-3; TRBD2 matches 8 bases. Germline V lookup: CDR1 PRHDT, CDR2 FYEKMQ (reference sequence). J gave up 2 bases and V 1 base, and 8 bases lay outside the gene matches. This CDR3 spans 17 amino acids. CDR3 in amino acids: CASSLAWAGGPTDTQYF. CDR3 coding DNA: TGTGCCAGCAGCTTAGCTTGGGCGGGAGGCCCCACAGATACGCAGTATTTT.

This clonotype was seen more than once but under ten times. The chain couples TRBV5-1 to TRBJ2-7; 7 bases are shared with TRBD1. The V segment lost 6 bases and the J segment 3 bases; nucleotides outside the gene matches: 12. The germline V gene has CDR1 SGHRS and CDR2 YFSETQ. CDR3 size: 15 residues. This CDR3 reads CASKETGVRNYEQYF. The CDR3 region has the DNA TGCGCCAGCAAGGAAACAGGGGTCAGAAACTACGAGCAGTACTTC. The full variable domain, in which reference TRBV5-1 and TRBJ2-7 provide the parts outside the CDR3, is KAGVTQTPRYLIKTRGQQVTLSCSPISGHRSVSWYQQTPGQGLQFLFEYFSETQRNKGNFPGRFSGRQFSNSRSEMNVSTLELGDSALYLCASKETGVRNYEQYFGPGTRLTVT.

Only a few counts were recorded for this clonotype. The chain recombines TRBV5-1 with TRBJ1-1; 7 bases agree with TRBD1. J gave up 8 bases and V 0 bases, and 4 bases lay outside the gene matches. This CDR3 region has 13 residues. The V gene's germline CDR1 is SGHRS and CDR2 YFSETQ. In DNA, the CDR3 is TGCGCCAGCAGCTTGGGGCAGGGGGTGGAAGCTTTCTTT. This translates into CASSLGQGVEAFF.

This clonotype appeared many times. The chain links TRBV4-1 to TRBJ2-1, with TRBD1 matching 10 bases. Germline assignment: CDR1 MGHRA and CDR2 YSYEKL. The V and J ends lost 4 bases and 4 bases, in that order; junction bases with no gene match: 4. CDR3 size: 15 residues. CDR3 nucleotide sequence: TGCGCCAGCAGCCCAGGACAGGGGGAATACAATGAGCAGTTCTTC. Translated: CASSPGQGEYNEQFF.

This clonotype appeared a few times. V usage is TRBV12-3 or TRBV12-4 and J usage is TRBJ2-3; 9 bases are shared with TRBD2. This CDR3 spans 16 amino acids. The junction had 15 bases not matched to a gene; V was cut back by 5 bases and J by 9 bases. The CDR3 DNA reads as TGTGCCAGCAGTCCGCTGACTAGCGGAGGGCCCCTAACGCAGTATTTT. It yields the protein CASSPLTSGGPLTQYF.

The CDR3 sequence is CASSQVTRAGELFF. The CDR3 nucleotides read TGTGCCAGCAGCCAAGTGACCCGGGCCGGGGAGCTGTTTTTT. V gene TRBV14 combines with J gene TRBJ2-2, with no clear D. The length of the CDR3 is 14 residues. With 1 base removed from V and 6 bases from J, the gap between germline ends came to 9 bases. Looked up from germline, CDR1 is SGHDN and CDR2 is FVKESK.

The chain employs TRBV20-1 and TRBJ2-7, with TRBD2 matching 11 bases. With V trimmed by 4 bases and J by 1 base, 6 bases remained unmatched. Germline V gene sequence: CDR1 DFQATT, CDR2 SNEGSKA (reference sequence). This CDR3 has 15 residues. The CDR3 DNA follows: TGCAGTGCTAAGTCCGGGACTAGCGGTTCCTACGAGCAGTACTTC. It encodes CSAKSGTSGSYEQYF.